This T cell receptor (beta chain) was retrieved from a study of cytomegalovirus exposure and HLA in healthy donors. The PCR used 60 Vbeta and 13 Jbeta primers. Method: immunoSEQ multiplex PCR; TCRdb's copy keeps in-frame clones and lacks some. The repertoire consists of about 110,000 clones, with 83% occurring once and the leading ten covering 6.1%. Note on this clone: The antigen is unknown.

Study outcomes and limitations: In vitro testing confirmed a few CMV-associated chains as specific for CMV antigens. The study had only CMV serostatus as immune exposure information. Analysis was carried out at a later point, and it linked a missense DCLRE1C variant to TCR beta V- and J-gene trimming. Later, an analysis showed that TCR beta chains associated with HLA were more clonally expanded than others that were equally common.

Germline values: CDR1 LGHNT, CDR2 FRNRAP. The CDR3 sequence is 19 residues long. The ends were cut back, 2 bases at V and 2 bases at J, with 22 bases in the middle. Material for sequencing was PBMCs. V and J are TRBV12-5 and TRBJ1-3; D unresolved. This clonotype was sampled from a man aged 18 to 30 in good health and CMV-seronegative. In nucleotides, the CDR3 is TGTGCTAGTGGTTTGCCCCAGCGGGTCGGACCTCTTGCTGGAAACACCATATATTTT. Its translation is CASGLPQRVGPLAGNTIYF. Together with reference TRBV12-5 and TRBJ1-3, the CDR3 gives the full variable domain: DARVTQTPRHKVTEMGQEVTMRCQPILGHNTVFWYRQTMMQGLELLAYFRNRAPLDDSGMPKDRFSAEMPDATLATLKIQPSEPRDSAVYFCASGLPQRVGPLAGNTIYFGEGSWLTVV.